This T cell receptor beta chain stems from a study of CXCR3-negative and CXCR3-positive naive CD8 T cells. For the study at large: Each library held about 1.5 +/- 0.3 million TRB reads, 130 million to 150 million in total. General study results and limits: Upon cryopreservation, CXCR3 expression partially decreased, and most assays used fresh PBMCs. Naive subsets had comparable surface CD5, so TRB CDR3 properties gauged TCR strength. Against CXCR3-negative naive cells, CXCR3-positive naive cells showed more hydrophobic TRB CDR3s.

The authors gated naive CD8+ T cells as CD45RO-CCR7+CD27+CD95-. A word on this clonotype: The antigen remains undetermined.

The method, 5' RACE with UMI labels, was used to prepare the TRB cDNA libraries. One entry per CDR3 protein, without DNA, is what TCRdb gives after re-calling the 5' RACE reads. This sample's table reports 120,000 to 150,000 distinct CDR3 sequences. Sequencing was carried out using naive CXCR3+ CD8+ T cells from blood. The subset here: CD45RO-CCR7+CD27+CD95- naive CD8+ T cells expressing CXCR3 (TNR3+). This receptor was identified in a human donor in good health. Some clones in this sample may be carry-over from other donors' samples.

CDR3 region: CASSVRGNTEAFF. The chain uses TRBV5-4 and TRBJ1-1; TCRdb reports TRBD1, a call that lacks DNA to check it against. Germline CDR1 and CDR2: SGHNT and YYREEE (reference sequence). The CDR3 is made up of 13 amino acids.